Listed below are T cell receptor beta chains from one sample, sequenced in a study of cytomegalovirus exposure and HLA in healthy donors. Profiling relied on immunoSEQ multiplex PCR, and the TCRdb table lists in-frame clones only, not all of them. The profile shows 120,000 to 150,000 clones, approximately 76% of them singletons. Sequenced sample: PBMCs. The receptors derive from a man aged 40-50 years in good health and CMV-seronegative. Each CDR3 is given without its conserved first and last residue. The order of the fields is clone size, V gene, D gene, J gene, CDR3 protein. The D gene is left open where the match is weak. Clone size is not always given. Where it is, it says once, few, many or a class for expanded clones.

.	TRBV6-1	.	TRBJ2-7	ASSQAVFITYEQY
.	TRBV28	.	TRBJ2-7	ASSFRQGGDRDEQY
few	TRBV5-1	.	TRBJ2-6	ASSLEQGSGANVLT
.	TRBV6-5	TRBD1	TRBJ1-2	ASSYWDRDTYGYT
.	TRBV6-5	TRBD1	TRBJ1-6	ASSRQGWDSPLH
.	TRBV28	.	TRBJ2-2	ASIGGIYANTGELF
.	TRBV2	TRBD1	TRBJ2-5	ASQYGQGGQETQY
.	TRBV5-1	TRBD2	TRBJ2-7	ASSLALAGEKEQY
.	TRBV29-1	TRBD2	TRBJ2-1	SVVASGGSYNEQF
few	TRBV30	TRBD1	TRBJ1-1	AWRPWTGGRTEAF
.	TRBV6-5	.	TRBJ2-1	ASSSVGNEQF
.	TRBV29-1	.	TRBJ2-1	SVATGDSYNEQF
few	TRBV4-3	TRBD1	TRBJ2-5	ASSQTGAEETQY
few	TRBV6-1	TRBD2	TRBJ2-3	ASSETAGGTDTQY
few	TRBV4-1	.	TRBJ2-7	ASSQEGGGEGYEQY
.	TRBV5-6	.	TRBJ2-7	ASSFKGGGTYEQY
.	TRBV7-9	TRBD1	TRBJ1-6	ASSSWGQGNSPLH